The entry below gives a single T cell receptor (beta chain) sequence along with its context. This clone was seen more than once but under ten times. Its recognized antigen is unknown. No qualities accompany the bases; no much larger clone lies one base away. This entry belongs to a study of a mutant IDH1 vaccine in newly diagnosed glioma (dated by TCRdb to 2020 to 2022). In terms of the full investigation: Vaccination was initiated 4-6 weeks after radiotherapy alone, or concurrently with temozolomide cycles in the chemotherapy-containing groups. The approximately 30 treated patients were 62.5% male and approximately 40% female, with a mean age of 40.4 years. Before enrollment, most patients had been given radiochemotherapy with temozolomide as standard therapy, while the rest had received either radiotherapy alone or temozolomide alone. Visit V12 was the week-35 safety follow-up and visit V13 was the week-47 end of study. Six visits were used for peripheral blood collection: V03 (baseline), V05, V07, V10, V12 and V13. Longitudinal TCRB deep sequencing was done for 25 treated patients, wherever samples were available for exploratory analyses. The investigation overall reported the following: Changes in the top peripheral T cell clonotypes picked up by TCRB sequencing did not appear to be linked to pseudoprogression. Vaccine-induced immune responses across multiple MHC alleles were detected in roughly 94% of patients. Selection of PBMC samples for TCRB deep sequencing was based on availability. According to the authors, sample limitations meant that analyses of patient blood samples could not be reproduced.

Looking up the germline V gene (reference sequence) yields CDR1 SEHNR and CDR2 FQNEAQ. Including the terminal cysteine and phenylalanine, the CDR3 comprises 15 residues. The entry retains the CDR3 DNA only, 45 bases that are in frame from base 1. The germline V end is reduced by 3 bases and the J end by 5 bases; junction bases left unmatched: 9. Libraries came from the immunoSEQ multiplex PCR assay. Rearranged TCR beta chain sequences were amplified with the hsTCRB Kit following the manufacturer's protocol. An Illumina MiSeq was used to sequence the TCRB libraries. The study's processing was this. The kit vendor's proprietary platform handled demultiplexing, trimming and gene mapping. In TCRdb, the immuneACCESS table is reduced to in-frame sequences with V and J assigned. These tables do not hold every clone; where another copy was compared, an unresolved V gene accounts for under half, and the others remain unexplained. The V and J calls and clone size come from that table; D and trimming were worked out from the DNA. The sample table records fewer than 55,000 clones; almost 65% of these occur just once. The top ten hold about 5% of the sample.

The meaning of the sample's time point label: week 47, end of study. Every vaccine dose consisted of 300 ug of a 20-mer mutant IDH1 peptide in Montanide, administered subcutaneously together with topical imiquimod. Across visits V03 through V10, patients got a total of eight vaccinations, given in weeks 1, 3, 5, 7, 11, 15, 19 and 23. Donors had newly diagnosed WHO grade 3 or 4 IDH1-mutant astrocytomas with loss of nuclear ATRX. The samples were drawn from NOA16, a multicentre, single-arm, open-label phase I trial in Germany that tested a mutant IDH1 peptide vaccine in humans for the first time. The DNeasy Blood and Tissue Kit was used to extract genomic DNA from EDTA blood for TCRB sequencing.

The rearranged segments are TRBV7-9 and TRBJ2-5; 7 of the junction bases match TRBD2. The source is a man aged 35 to 55 with glioma. Some clones in this sample may be carry-over from other donors' samples. This sample comprised peripheral blood mononuclear cells (PBMCs), obtained from a glioma patient whose treatment included an IDH1 peptide vaccine. For the CDR3, the sequence is CASSFSTSDSETQYF. The DNA sequence is given as TGTGCCAGCAGCTTTAGCACTAGCGATTCGGAGACCCAGTACTTC. With all but the CDR3 taken from the reference TRBV7-9 and TRBJ2-5 genes, the full variable domain is: DTGVSQNPRHKITKRGQNVTFRCDPISEHNRLYWYRQTLGQGPEFLTYFQNEAQLEKSRLLSDRFSAERPKGSFSTLEIQRTEQGDSAMYLCASSFSTSDSETQYFGPGTRLLVL.